This entry concerns a single TCR beta chain. Its antigen remains unidentified. It was through 5'RACE template switching that TCR cDNA was made, with a universal primer site and UMIs added. One entry per CDR3 protein, called by TCRdb with MiXCR from the 5' RACE reads. Found here are roughly 500,000 distinct CDR3 sequences, 15% to 20% of them singletons; the top ten hold about 13%. The data stem from a study of T cells after yellow fever vaccination. Findings and limits, study-wide: Across the CD4 and CD8 compartments, a small share of clonotypes was present in both. A faster peak, day 5 versus 15, was reached by the weaker secondary response.

Germline CDR1 reads ENHRY; CDR2 reads SYGVKD. This CDR3 comprises 12 residues. The V end lost 7 bases, the J end lost 7 bases, and 11 bases lay between the germline ends. V and J are TRBV10-3 and TRBJ2-1, with D perhaps TRBD1 (6 bases). This TCR derives from a young man who received the YFV17D yellow fever vaccine. The sample consisted of PBMCs, taken 15 days after the yellow fever booster vaccination. CDR3 in DNA: TGTGCCATCAAAGAGACAGGTAATGAGCAGTTCTTC. Its protein product is CAIKETGNEQFF.